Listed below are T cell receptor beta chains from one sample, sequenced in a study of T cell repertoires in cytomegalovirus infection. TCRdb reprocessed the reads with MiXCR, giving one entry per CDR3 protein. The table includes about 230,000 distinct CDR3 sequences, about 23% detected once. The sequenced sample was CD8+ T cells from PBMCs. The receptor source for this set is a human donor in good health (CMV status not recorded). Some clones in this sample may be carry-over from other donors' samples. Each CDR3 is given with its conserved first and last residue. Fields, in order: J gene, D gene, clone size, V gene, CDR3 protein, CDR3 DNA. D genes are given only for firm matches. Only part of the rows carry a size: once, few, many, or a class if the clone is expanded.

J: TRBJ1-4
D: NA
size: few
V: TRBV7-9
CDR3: CASSSTGMREKLFF
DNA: TGTGCCAGCAGCTCTACAGGGATGCGCGAAAAACTGTTTTTT

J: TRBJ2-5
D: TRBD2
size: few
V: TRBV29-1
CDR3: CSVKGTSGGYAEETQYF
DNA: TGCAGCGTCAAGGGGACTAGCGGGGGTTATGCCGAAGAGACCCAGTACTTC

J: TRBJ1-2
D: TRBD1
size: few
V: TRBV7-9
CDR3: CASRPGQGDYGYTF
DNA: TGTGCCAGCAGACCGGGACAGGGAGACTATGGCTACACCTTC

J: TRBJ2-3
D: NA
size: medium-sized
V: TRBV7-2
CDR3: CASTPQSTDTQYF
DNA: TGTGCCAGCACCCCTCAAAGCACAGATACGCAGTATTTT

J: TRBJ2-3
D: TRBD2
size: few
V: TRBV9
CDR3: CASSAGLAGGDTQYF
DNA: TGTGCCAGCAGCGCAGGACTAGCGGGGGGGGATACGCAGTATTTT

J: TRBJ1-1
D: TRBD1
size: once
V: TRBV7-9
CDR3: CASSLLRTGGGTEAFF
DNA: TGTGCCAGCAGCTTATTAAGGACAGGGGGGGGTACTGAAGCTTTCTTT

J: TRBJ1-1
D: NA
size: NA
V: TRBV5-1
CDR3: CASMAGTMNTEAFF
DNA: TGCGCCAGCATGGCAGGAACTATGAACACTGAAGCTTTCTTT

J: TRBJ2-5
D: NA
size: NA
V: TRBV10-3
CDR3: CAIRSGETQYF
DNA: TGTGCCATCCGAAGCGGCGAGACCCAGTACTTC

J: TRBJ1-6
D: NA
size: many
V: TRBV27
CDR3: CASTLSGRPNSPLHF
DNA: TGTGCCAGCACCTTATCCGGGAGGCCGAATTCACCCCTCCACTTT

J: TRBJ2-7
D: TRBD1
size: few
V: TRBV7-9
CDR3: CASSYGQDQQYF
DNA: TGTGCCAGCAGCTACGGACAGGACCAGCAGTACTTC

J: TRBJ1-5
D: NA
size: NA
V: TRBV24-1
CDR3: CATSWGNQPQHF
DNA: TGTGCCACCAGTTGGGGGAATCAGCCCCAGCATTTT

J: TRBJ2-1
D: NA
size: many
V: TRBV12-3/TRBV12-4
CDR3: CASSLDRDTNNEQFF
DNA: TGTGCCAGCAGCCTTGATCGGGACACCAACAATGAGCAGTTCTTC

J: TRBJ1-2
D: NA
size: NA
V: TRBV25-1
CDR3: CASSKDSDYGYTF
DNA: TGTGCCAGCAGCAAGGACAGCGACTACGGCTACACCTTC

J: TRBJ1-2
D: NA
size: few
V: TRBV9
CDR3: CASSDSYYGYTF
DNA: TGTGCCAGCAGCGACTCTTACTATGGCTACACCTTC

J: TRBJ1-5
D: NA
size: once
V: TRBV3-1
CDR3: CASSQGPYQPQHF
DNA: TGTGCCAGCAGCCAAGGCCCTTATCAGCCCCAGCATTTT

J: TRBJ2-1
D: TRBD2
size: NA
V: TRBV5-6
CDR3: CASSSGLGTYNEQFF
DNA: TGTGCCAGCAGCTCGGGACTAGGGACCTACAATGAGCAGTTCTTC

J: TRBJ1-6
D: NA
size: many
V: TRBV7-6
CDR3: CASTVGPLSYNSPLHF
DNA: TGTGCCAGCACCGTAGGACCGCTCTCCTATAATTCACCCCTCCACTTT